This TCR beta chain was sequenced during a study of Ad26.COV2.S vaccination and SARS-CoV-2 variants. Study-wide context: Participants got Ad26.COV2.S intramuscularly, once or twice 56 days apart.

TCRdb's table, derived via immunoSEQ multiplex PCR, lists solely in-frame clones and lacks some. The table shows hundreds of thousands of clones, with roughly 91% occurring only once. Per germline, CDR1 SGHDT and CDR2 YYEEEE. There are 17 residues in the CDR3. V shed 3 bases, J shed 4 bases, and the junction held 15 bases outside the gene matches. Indicated treatment: roughly 20 received Ad26.COV2.S at low or high dose, single or two shots; about 5 received placebo; per-sample allocation not given. All samples were drawn on day 63, counting from the first vaccine or placebo injection. This chain uses TRBV5-6 with TRBJ2-7, with TRBD2 matching 8 bases. The sample was peripheral blood, taken in a trial of Ad26.COV2.S vaccine versus placebo. This clonotype originated in a person aged 18-60 years who received the Ad26.COV2.S COVID-19 vaccine or a placebo. The CDR3 region has the DNA TGTGCCAGCAGCTCCTATCGTACTAGCGGCCAAGGGTACGAGCAGTACTTC. It codes for CASSSYRTSGQGYEQYF.